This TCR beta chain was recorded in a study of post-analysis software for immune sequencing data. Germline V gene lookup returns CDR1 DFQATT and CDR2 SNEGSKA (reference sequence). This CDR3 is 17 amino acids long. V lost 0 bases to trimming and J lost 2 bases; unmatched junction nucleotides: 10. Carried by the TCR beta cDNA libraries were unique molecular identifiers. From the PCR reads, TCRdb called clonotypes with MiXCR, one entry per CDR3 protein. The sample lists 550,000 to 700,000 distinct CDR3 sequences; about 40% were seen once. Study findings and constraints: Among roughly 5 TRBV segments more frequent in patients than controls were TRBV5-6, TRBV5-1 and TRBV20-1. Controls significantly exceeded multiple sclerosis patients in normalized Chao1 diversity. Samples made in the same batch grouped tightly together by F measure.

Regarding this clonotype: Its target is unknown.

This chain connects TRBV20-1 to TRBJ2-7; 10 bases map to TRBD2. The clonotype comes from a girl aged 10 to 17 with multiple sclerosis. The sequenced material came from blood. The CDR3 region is CSARDIGTSARPYEQYF. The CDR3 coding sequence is TGCAGTGCTAGAGATATAGGGACTAGCGCAAGACCCTACGAGCAGTACTTC.